This T cell receptor (beta chain) came from a study of T cells after yellow fever vaccination. V lost 3 bases, J lost 0 bases, and 10 bases lay in between. The CDR3 is made up of 14 amino acids. Per the germline V gene, CDR1 is DFQATT and CDR2 is SNEGSKA (reference sequence). TCRdb re-analysed the 5' RACE reads in MiXCR, keeping a single row per CDR3 protein. The sample carries a few hundred thousand distinct CDR3 sequences, around 6.8% recorded once. The sample consisted of PBMCs, taken about 41 days after the first yellow fever vaccination. The TCR sequence derives from a man between 18 and 35 years old who received the YFV17D yellow fever vaccine. V usage is TRBV20-1 and J usage is TRBJ2-3; either TRBD1 or TRBD2 may supply D (5 bases each). In DNA form, the CDR3 reads TGCAGTGCTAGGTCCGGGACGAGCACAGATACGCAGTATTTT. Its translation: CSARSGTSTDTQYF.